These T cell receptor beta chains were read from a single sample in a study of cytomegalovirus exposure and HLA in healthy donors. This table comes from immunoSEQ multiplex PCR, and its TCRdb copy is limited to in-frame clones, with some not included. The sample lists about 200,000 clones; 83% were seen once. The source material was PBMCs. Receptor source: a woman between 18 and 29 years old in good health and CMV-seronegative. The CDR3 runs from the conserved cysteine through the conserved F or W. Part of the rows lack a size; the others show once, few, many or a class for expanded clones.

V | size | CDR3
TRBV6-1 | few | CASSEGRREAFF
TRBV2 | NA | CATTFGLLYSFNSPLHF
TRBV18 | once | CASSPGSNYEQYF
TRBV30 | NA | CAWVTGGIPRTDTQYF
TRBV9 | once | CASSVGGLVGETQYF
TRBV29-1 | NA | CSVEESMNTEAFF
TRBV27 | NA | CASSAPGTRPEAFF
TRBV28 | NA | CASHQAGTGGGYTF
TRBV11-2 | NA | CASSPDRGRGYTF
TRBV23-1 | NA | CASSPILRPTRYEQYF
TRBV5-4 | NA | CASSWDSGGYNEQFF
TRBV27 | NA | CASSRRTRETQYF
TRBV15 | NA | CATSRDQGLVSNEQFF
TRBV5-6 | NA | CASSRGSYNEQFF
TRBV7-2 | NA | CASSLGSSHEQFF
TRBV6-5 | NA | CASSYSSTDTQYF
TRBV28 | NA | CASSLVRGLNGYTF
TRBV7-8 | NA | CASTFGTVNSPLHF
TRBV9 | NA | CASSVRTGGGYTF
TRBV2 | NA | CASSEALRGDSYNEQFF
TRBV5-1 | NA | CASSSRGGIYGYTF
TRBV5-1 | few | CASSERTVDGYTF